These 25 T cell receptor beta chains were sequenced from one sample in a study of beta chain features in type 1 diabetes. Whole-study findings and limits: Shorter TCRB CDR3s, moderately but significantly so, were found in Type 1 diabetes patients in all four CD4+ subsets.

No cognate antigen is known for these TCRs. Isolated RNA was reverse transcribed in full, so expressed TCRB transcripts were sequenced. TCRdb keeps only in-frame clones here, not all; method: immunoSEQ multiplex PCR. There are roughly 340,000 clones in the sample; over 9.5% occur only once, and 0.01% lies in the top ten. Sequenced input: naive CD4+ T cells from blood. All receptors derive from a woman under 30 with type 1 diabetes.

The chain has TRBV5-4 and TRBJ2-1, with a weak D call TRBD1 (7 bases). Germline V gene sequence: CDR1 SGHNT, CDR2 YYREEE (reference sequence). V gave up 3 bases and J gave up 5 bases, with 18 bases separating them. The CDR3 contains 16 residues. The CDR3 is CASSSPQGGFHNEQFF. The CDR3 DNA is TGTGCCAGCAGCTCCCCCCAGGGGGGATTCCACAATGAGCAGTTCTTC.

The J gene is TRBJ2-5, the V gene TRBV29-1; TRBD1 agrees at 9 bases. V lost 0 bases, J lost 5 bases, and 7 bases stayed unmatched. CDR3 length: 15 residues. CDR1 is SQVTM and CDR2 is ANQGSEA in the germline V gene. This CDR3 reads CSVEEGGTGRETQYF. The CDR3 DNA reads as TGCAGCGTTGAAGAAGGCGGGACAGGGAGGGAGACCCAGTACTTC.

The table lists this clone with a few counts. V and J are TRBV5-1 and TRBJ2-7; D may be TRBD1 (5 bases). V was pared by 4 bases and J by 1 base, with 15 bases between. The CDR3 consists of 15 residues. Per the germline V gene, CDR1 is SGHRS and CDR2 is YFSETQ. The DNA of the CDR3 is TGCGCCAGCAGCCCCTCAAGGGGTACATCCTACGAGCAGTACTTC. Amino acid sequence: CASSPSRGTSYEQYF. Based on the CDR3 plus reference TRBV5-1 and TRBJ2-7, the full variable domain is KAGVTQTPRYLIKTRGQQVTLSCSPISGHRSVSWYQQTPGQGLQFLFEYFSETQRNKGNFPGRFSGRQFSNSRSEMNVSTLELGDSALYLCASSPSRGTSYEQYFGPGTRLTVT.

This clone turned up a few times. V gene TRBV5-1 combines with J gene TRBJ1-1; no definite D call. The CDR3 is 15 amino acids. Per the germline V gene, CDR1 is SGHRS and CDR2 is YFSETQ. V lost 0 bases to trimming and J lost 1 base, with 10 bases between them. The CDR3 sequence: CASSLVSGGNTEAFF. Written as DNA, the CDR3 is TGCGCCAGCAGCTTGGTGTCCGGCGGGAACACTGAAGCTTTCTTT.

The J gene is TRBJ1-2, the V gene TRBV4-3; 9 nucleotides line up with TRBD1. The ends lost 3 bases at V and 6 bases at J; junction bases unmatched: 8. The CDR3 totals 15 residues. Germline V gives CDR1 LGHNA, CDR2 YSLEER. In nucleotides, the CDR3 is TGCGCCAGCAGCCACGATGGACAGGGGCGGAATGGCTACACCTTC. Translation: CASSHDGQGRNGYTF.

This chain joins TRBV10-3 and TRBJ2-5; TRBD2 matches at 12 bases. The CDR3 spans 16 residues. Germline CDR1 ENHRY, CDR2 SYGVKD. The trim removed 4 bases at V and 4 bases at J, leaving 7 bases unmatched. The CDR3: CAISASSSGGAETQYF. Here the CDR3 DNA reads TGTGCCATCAGTGCCAGTTCTAGCGGGGGGGCAGAGACCCAGTACTTC.

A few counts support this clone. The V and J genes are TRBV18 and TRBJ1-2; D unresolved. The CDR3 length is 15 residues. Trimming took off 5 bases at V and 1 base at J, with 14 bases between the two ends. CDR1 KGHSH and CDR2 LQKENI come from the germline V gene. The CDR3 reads CASSAGIDFNYGYTF. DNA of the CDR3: TGTGCCAGCTCAGCAGGCATTGATTTTAACTATGGCTACACCTTC.

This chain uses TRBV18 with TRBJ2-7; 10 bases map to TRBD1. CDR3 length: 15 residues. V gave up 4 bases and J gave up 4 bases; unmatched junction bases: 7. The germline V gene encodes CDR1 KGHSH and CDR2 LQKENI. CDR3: CASSRTGTGAYEQYF. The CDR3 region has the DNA TGTGCCAGCTCACGCACCGGGACAGGGGCATACGAGCAGTACTTC.

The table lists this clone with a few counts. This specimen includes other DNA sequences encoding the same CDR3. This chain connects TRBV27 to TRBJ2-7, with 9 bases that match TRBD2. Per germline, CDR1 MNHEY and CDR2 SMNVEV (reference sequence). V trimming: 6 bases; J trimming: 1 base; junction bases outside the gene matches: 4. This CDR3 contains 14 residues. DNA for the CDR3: TGTGCCAGCAGCGGGCTAGCGGGGTCCTACGAGCAGTACTTC. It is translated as CASSGLAGSYEQYF.

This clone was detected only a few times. In DNA form, the CDR3 reads TGTGCCAGCAGCGTAAGGAGGTCGGGAGCTGTGGACAATGAGCAGTTCTTC. Protein product: CASSVRRSGAVDNEQFF. The chain joins TRBV9 to TRBJ2-1; a weak D match, TRBD2 (6 bases). Germline CDR1 is SGDLS and CDR2 is YYNGEE. This CDR3 comprises 17 residues. The V gene lost 1 base and the J gene lost 5 bases, with 19 bases spanning the gap.

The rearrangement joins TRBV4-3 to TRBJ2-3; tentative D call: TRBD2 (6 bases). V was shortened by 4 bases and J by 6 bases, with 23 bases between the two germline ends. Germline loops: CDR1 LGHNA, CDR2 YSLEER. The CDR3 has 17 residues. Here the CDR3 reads CASSPRAAAGETDTQYF. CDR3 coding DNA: TGCGCCAGCAGCCCTAGGGCAGCAGCGGGTGAGACGGATACGCAGTATTTT.

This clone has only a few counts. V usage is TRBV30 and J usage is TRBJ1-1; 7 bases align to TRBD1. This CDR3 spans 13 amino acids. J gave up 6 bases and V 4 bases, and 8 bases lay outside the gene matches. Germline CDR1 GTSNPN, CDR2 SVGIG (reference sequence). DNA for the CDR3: TGTGCCTGGACAGGGGGTATCTATTCTGAAGCTTTCTTT. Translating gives CAWTGGIYSEAFF.

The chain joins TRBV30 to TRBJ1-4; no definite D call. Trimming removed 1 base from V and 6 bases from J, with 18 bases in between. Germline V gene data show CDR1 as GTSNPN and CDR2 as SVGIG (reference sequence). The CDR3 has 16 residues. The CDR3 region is CAWSGSKIRVDEKLFF. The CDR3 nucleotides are TGTGCCTGGAGTGGTTCCAAGATACGGGTTGATGAAAAACTGTTTTTT.

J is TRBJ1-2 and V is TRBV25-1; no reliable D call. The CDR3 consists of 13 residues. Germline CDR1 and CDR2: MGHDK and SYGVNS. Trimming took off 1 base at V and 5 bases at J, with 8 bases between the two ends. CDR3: CASSELAGYGYTF. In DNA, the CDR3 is TGTGCCAGCAGTGAATTAGCCGGTTATGGCTACACCTTC.

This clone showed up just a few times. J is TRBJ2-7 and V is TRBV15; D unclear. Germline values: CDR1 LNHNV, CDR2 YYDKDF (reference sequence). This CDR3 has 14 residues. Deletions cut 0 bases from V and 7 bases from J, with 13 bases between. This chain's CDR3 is CATSRDRRVGEQYF. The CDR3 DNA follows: TGTGCCACCAGCAGAGATCGCCGGGTTGGGGAGCAGTACTTC.

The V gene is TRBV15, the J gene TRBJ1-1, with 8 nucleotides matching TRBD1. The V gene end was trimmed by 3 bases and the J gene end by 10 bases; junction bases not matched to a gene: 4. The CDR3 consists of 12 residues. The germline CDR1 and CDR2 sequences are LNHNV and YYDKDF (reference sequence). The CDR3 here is CATSSTTGGAFF. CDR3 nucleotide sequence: TGTGCCACCAGCAGCACTACAGGGGGAGCTTTCTTT.

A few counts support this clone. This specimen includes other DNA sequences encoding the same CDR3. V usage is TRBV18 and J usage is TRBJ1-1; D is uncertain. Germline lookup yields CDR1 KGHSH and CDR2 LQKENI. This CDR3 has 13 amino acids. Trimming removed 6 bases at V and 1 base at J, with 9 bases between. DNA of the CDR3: TGTGCCAGCTCGGCCGGGGAGAACACTGAAGCTTTCTTT. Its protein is CASSAGENTEAFF.

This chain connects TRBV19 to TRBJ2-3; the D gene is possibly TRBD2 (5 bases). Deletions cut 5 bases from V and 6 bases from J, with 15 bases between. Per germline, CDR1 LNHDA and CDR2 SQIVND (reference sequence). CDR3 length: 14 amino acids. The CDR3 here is CASSSGLLRDTQYF. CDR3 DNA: TGTGCCAGTAGTTCCGGACTTTTAAGGGATACGCAGTATTTT.

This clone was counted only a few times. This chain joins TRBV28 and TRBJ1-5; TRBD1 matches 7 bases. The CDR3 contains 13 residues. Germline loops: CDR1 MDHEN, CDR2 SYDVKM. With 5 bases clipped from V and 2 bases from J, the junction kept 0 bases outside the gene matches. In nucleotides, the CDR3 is TGTGCCAGCAGTACAGGGGGCAATCAGCCCCAGCATTTT. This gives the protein CASSTGGNQPQHF.

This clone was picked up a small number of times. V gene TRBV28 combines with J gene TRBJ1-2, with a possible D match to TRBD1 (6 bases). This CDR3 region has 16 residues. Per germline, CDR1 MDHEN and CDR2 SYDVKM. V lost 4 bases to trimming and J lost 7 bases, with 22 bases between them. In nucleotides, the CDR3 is TGTGCCAGCAGTTCCAATACAGGGATAAAAGGAAGTGGCTACACCTTC. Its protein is CASSSNTGIKGSGYTF.

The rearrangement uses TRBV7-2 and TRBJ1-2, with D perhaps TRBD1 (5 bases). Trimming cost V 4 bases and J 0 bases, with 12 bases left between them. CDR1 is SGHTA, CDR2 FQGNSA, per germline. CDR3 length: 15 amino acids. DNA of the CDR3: TGTGCCAGCAGCTACGGGACGGGAGCTAACTATGGCTACACCTTC. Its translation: CASSYGTGANYGYTF.

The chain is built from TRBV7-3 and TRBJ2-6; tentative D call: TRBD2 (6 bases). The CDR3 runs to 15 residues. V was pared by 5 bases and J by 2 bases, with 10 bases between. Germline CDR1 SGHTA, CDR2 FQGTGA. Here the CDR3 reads CASSPLATGANVLTF. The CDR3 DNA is TGTGCCAGCAGCCCACTAGCTACTGGGGCCAACGTCCTGACTTTC. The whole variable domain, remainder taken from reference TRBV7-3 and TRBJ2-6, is GAGVSQTPSNKVTEKGKYVELRCDPISGHTALYWYRQSLGQGPEFLIYFQGTGAADDSGLPNDRFFAVRPEGSVSTLKIQRTERGDSAVYLCASSPLATGANVLTFGAGSRLTVL.

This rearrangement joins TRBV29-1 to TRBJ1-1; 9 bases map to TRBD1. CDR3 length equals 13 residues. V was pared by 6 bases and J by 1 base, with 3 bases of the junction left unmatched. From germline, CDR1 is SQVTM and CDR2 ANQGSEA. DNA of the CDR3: TGCAGCGTCGACAGGGGGGGGAACACTGAAGCTTTCTTT. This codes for CSVDRGGNTEAFF.

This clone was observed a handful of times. This CDR3 is CASSLEMSSYEQYF. DNA of the CDR3: TGCGCCAGCAGCTTGGAGATGTCTTCCTACGAGCAGTACTTC. This rearrangement joins TRBV5-1 to TRBJ2-5; D unclear. The end of the DNA is better explained by TRBJ2-7, so the J call may be wrong. This CDR3 spans 14 amino acids. Germline CDR1 SGHRS, CDR2 YFSETQ.

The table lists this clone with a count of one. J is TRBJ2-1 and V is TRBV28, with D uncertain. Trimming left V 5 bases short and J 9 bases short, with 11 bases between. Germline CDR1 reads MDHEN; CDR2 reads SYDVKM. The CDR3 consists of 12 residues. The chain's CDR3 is CASSELLGEQFF. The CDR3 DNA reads TGTGCCAGCAGTGAACTCCTCGGTGAGCAGTTCTTC.